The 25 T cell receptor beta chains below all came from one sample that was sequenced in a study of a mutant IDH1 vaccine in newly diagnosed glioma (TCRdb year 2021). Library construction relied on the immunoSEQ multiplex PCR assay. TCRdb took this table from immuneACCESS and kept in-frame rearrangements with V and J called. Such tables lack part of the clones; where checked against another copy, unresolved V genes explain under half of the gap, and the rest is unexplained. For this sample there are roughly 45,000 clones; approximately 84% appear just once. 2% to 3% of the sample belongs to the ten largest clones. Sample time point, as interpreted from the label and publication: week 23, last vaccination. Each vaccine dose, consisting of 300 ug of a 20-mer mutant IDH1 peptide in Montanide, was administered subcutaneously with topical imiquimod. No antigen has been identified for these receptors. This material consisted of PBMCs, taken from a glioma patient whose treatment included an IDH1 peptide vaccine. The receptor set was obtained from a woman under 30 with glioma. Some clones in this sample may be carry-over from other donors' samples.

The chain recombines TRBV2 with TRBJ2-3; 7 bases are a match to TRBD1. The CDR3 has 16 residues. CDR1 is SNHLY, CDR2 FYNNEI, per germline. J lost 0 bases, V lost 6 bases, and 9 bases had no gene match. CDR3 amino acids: CASSDGLDRSTDTQYF. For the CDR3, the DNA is TGTGCCAGCAGCGATGGCTTGGACAGGAGCACAGATACGCAGTATTTT.

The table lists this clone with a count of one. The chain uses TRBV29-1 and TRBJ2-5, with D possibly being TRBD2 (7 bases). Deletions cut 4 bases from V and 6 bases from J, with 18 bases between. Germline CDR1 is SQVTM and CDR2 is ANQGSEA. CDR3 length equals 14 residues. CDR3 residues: CSVAIPRGGQTQYF. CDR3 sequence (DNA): TGCAGCGTTGCCATCCCGAGGGGGGGGCAGACCCAGTACTTC.

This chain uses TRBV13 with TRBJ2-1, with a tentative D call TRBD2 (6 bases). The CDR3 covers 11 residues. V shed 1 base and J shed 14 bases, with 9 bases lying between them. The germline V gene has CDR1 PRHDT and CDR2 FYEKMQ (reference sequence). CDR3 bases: TGTGCCAGCAGCTTAGCGGGGGAGGAGTTCTTC. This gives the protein CASSLAGEEFF.

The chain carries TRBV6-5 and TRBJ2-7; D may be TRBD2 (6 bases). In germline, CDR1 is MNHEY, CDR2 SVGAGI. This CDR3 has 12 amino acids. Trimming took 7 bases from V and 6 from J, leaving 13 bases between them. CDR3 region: CASNRGGAEQYF. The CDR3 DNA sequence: TGTGCCAGCAATAGGGGCGGGGCCGAGCAGTACTTC.

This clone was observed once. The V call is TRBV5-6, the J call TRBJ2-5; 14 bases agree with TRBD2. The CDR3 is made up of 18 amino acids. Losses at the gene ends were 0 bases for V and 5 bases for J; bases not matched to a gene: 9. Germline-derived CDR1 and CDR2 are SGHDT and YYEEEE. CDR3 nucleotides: TGTGCCAGCAGCTTGGTGGGGAGGACTAGCGGGGGGAAGGAGACCCAGTACTTC. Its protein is CASSLVGRTSGGKETQYF.

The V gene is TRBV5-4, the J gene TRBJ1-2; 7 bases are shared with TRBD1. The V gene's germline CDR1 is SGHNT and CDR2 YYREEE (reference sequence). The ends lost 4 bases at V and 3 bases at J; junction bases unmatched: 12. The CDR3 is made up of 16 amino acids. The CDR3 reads CASSPDPDRPYYGYTF. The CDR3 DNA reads TGTGCCAGCAGCCCAGACCCGGACAGGCCCTACTATGGCTACACCTTC. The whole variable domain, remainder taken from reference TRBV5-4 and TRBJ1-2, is ETGVTQSPTHLIKTRGQQVTLRCSSQSGHNTVSWYQQALGQGPQFIFQYYREEENGRGNFPPRFSGLQFPNYSSELNVNALELDDSALYLCASSPDPDRPYYGYTFGSGTRLTVV.

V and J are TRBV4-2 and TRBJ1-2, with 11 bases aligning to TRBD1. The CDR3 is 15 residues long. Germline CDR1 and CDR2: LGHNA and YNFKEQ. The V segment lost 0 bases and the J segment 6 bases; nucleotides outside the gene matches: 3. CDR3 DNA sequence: TGTGCCAGCAGCCAAGACAGGGACAGGGGGAATGGCTACACCTTC. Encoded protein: CASSQDRDRGNGYTF.

In DNA, the CDR3 is TGTGCCATCAGTGATCTTGGGACTGGCAACAATGAGCAGTTCTTC. This encodes CAISDLGTGNNEQFF. The rearrangement joins TRBV10-3 to TRBJ2-1; maybe TRBD2 (6 bases). This CDR3 has 15 amino acids. The V gene's germline CDR1 is ENHRY and CDR2 SYGVKD. V gave up 3 bases and J gave up 5 bases, with 14 bases separating them.

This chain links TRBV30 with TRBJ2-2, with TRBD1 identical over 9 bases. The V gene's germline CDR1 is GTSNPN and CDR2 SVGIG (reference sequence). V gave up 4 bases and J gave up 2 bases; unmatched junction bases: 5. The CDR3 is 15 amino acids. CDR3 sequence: CAWTRTGVNTGELFF. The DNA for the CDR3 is TGTGCCTGGACCCGGACAGGGGTAAACACCGGGGAGCTGTTTTTT.

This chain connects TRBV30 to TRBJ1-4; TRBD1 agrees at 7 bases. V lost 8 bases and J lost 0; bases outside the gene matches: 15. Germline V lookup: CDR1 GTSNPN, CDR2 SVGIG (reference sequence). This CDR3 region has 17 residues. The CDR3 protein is CAAARDRVLPTNEKLFF. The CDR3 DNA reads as TGTGCCGCTGCCCGGGACAGAGTTCTTCCAACTAATGAAAAACTGTTTTTT.

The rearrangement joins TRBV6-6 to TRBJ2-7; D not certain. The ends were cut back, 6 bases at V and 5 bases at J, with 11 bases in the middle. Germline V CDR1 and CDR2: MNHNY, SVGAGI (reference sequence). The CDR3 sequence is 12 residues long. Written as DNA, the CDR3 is TGTGCCAGCAGCTCTATCGGGCACGAGCAGTACTTC. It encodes CASSSIGHEQYF.

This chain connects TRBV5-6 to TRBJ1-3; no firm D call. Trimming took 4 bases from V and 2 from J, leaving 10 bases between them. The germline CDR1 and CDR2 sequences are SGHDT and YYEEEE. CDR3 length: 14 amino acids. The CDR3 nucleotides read TGTGCCAGCAGCCCCGGACCGGCTGGAAACACCATATATTTT. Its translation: CASSPGPAGNTIYF.

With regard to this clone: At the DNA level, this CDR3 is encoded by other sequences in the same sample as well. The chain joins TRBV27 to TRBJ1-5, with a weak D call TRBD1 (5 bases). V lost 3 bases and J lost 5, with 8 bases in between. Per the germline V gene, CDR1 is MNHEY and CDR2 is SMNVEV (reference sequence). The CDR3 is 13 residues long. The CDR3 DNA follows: TGTGCCAGCAGTTTGGGGGTGGATCAGCCCCAGCATTTT. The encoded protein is CASSLGVDQPQHF.

The CDR3 nucleotides are TGCGCCAGCAGCTTGGCGGCGGTGTCGTCTGGAAACACCATATATTTT. Translated, it gives CASSLAAVSSGNTIYF. The rearrangement joins TRBV5-1 to TRBJ1-3; D call uncertain. Germline V gives CDR1 SGHRS, CDR2 YFSETQ. Trimming shortened V by 0 bases and J by 1 base, and 11 bases separated the two germline ends. This CDR3 spans 16 amino acids.

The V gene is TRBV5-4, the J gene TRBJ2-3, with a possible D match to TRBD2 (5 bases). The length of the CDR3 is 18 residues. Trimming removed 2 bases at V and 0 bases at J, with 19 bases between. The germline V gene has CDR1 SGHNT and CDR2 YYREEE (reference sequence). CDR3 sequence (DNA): TGTGCCAGCAGCTTCGGCGGGCGGCAAAAAACTAGCACAGATACGCAGTATTTT. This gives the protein CASSFGGRQKTSTDTQYF.

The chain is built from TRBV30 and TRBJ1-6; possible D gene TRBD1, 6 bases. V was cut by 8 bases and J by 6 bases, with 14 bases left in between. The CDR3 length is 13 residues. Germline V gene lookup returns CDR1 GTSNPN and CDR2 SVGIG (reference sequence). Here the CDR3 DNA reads TGTGCCGGTACCGGGACACGTAATTCACCCCTCCACTTT. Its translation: CAGTGTRNSPLHF.

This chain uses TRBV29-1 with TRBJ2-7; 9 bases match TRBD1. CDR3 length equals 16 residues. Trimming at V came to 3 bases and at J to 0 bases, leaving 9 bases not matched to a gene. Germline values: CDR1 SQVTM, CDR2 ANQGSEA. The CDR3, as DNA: TGCAGCGTTGACATCCGGACAGGGGCAAGCTCCTACGAGCAGTACTTC. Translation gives CSVDIRTGASSYEQYF.

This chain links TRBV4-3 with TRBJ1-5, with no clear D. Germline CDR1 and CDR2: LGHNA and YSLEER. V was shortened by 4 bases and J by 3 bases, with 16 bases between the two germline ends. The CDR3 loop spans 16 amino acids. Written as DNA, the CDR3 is TGCGCCAGCAGCCCAGAGAGGTTCGCCCTCAATCAGCCCCAGCATTTT. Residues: CASSPERFALNQPQHF.

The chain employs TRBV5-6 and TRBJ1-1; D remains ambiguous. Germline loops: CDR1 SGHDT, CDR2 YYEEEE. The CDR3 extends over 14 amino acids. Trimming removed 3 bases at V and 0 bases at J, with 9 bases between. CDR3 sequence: CASSYGWVNTEAFF. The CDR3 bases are TGTGCCAGCAGCTACGGATGGGTGAACACTGAAGCTTTCTTT.

CDR3 bases: TGTGCCAGCAGCTTAGGGACTTATTCCCGCACTGAAGCTTTCTTT. It yields the protein CASSLGTYSRTEAFF. This chain uses TRBV7-2 with TRBJ1-1, with D uncertain. In germline, CDR1 is SGHTA, CDR2 FQGNSA. The CDR3 is made up of 15 amino acids. V lost 1 base and J lost 4, with 13 bases in between.

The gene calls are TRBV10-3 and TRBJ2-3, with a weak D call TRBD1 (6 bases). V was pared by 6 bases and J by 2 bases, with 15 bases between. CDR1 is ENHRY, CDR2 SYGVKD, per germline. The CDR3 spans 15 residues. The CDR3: CAISSGAGNTDTQYF. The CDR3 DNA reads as TGTGCCATCAGCTCAGGGGCCGGAAACACAGATACGCAGTATTTT.

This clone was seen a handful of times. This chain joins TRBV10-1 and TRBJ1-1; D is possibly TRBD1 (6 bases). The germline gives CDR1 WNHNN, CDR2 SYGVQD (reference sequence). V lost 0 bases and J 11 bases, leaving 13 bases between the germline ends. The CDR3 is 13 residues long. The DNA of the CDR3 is TGCGCCAGCAGTGAGTCGACAGGTGGCAAGGCTTTCTTT. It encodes CASSESTGGKAFF.

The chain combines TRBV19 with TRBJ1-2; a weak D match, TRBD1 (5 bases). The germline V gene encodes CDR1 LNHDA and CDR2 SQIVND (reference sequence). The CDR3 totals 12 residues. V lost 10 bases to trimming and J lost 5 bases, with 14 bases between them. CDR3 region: CATDGRVYGYTF. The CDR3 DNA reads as TGTGCCACGGACGGCAGGGTGTATGGCTACACCTTC.

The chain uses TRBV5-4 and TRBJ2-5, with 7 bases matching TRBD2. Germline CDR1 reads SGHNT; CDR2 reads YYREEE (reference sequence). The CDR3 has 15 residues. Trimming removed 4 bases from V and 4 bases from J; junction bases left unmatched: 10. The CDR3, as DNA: TGTGCCAGCAGCACGGGACTAACCACGAGAGAGACCCAGTACTTC. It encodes CASSTGLTTRETQYF.

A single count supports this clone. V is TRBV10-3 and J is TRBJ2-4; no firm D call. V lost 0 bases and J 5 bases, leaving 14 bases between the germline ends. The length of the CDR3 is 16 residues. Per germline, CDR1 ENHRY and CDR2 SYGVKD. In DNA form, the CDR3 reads TGTGCCATCAGTGAGTCGAGCCCCCAAAGGGAAAACATTCAGTACTTC. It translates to CAISESSPQRENIQYF.